The 9 T cell receptor beta chains below come from one sample, sequenced in a study of blood T cell repertoires in COVID-19 (TCRdb year 2020). The library was obtained by the immunoSEQ multiplex PCR assay. TCRdb holds this immuneACCESS table with in-frame rearrangements only. Some clones are missing; in checked studies, unresolved V genes explain under half, and the rest has no known cause. Here the sample has some 150,000 clones; about four fifths occur a single time. The top ten clonotypes cover just over 0.55% of the sample. Sequencing was performed on peripheral blood. These receptors all stem from a man in his 60s with acute or convalescent COVID-19.

V and J are TRBV4-3 and TRBJ1-2; unclear D gene. There are 14 residues in the CDR3. V was pared by 0 bases and J by 2 bases, with 7 bases between. Germline-derived CDR1 and CDR2 are LGHNA and YSLEER. CDR3 in amino acids: CASSQEGINYGYTF. The CDR3, as DNA: TGCGCCAGCAGCCAAGAGGGCATAAACTATGGCTACACCTTC.

This clone occurred once. This chain links TRBV11-2 with TRBJ1-6; a weak D match, TRBD1 (5 bases). The CDR3 covers 15 residues. Between the trimmed V and J ends, which lost 5 bases and 7 bases, there was a span of 15 bases. Germline CDR1 SGHAT, CDR2 FQNNGV. Here the CDR3 DNA reads TGTGCCAGCAGCGGCGGACTCGGGGGGAATTCACCCCTCCACTTT. Amino acid sequence: CASSGGLGGNSPLHF.

This clone occurred a few times. The CDR3 region is CASRSGTGNYGYTF. The CDR3 DNA follows: TGTGCCAGCAGATCCGGGACAGGGAACTATGGCTACACCTTC. The J gene is TRBJ1-2, the V gene TRBV2, with 9 bases lining up with TRBD1. The CDR3 totals 14 residues. Germline CDR1 and CDR2: SNHLY and FYNNEI. With V trimmed by 6 bases and J by 2 bases, 4 bases remained unmatched.

The chain couples TRBV4-2 to TRBJ2-7; possibly TRBD1 for D (6 bases). Trimming shortened V by 3 bases and J by 2 bases, and 17 bases separated the two germline ends. The CDR3 loop spans 16 amino acids. The germline V gene has CDR1 LGHNA and CDR2 YNFKEQ. CDR3 coding DNA: TGTGCCAGCAGCCAGGCCACCGTGGGGGCCCCCTACGAGCAGTACTTC. Protein product: CASSQATVGAPYEQYF.

The genes are TRBV7-2 and TRBJ1-2; 9 nucleotides agree with TRBD1. The germline V gene has CDR1 SGHTA and CDR2 FQGNSA. Trimming at V came to 5 bases and at J to 8 bases, leaving 9 bases not matched to a gene. CDR3 length equals 14 residues. DNA for the CDR3: TGTGCCAGCAGCGCGATGGGACAGGGATGGGGCTACACCTTC. This encodes CASSAMGQGWGYTF.

This clone was seen only once. The sample contains more than one DNA sequence encoding this CDR3. The rearrangement joins TRBV5-1 to TRBJ2-6; D possibly corresponds to TRBD1 (5 bases). The CDR3 is made up of 15 amino acids. Germline V gene lookup returns CDR1 SGHRS and CDR2 YFSETQ. V shed 0 bases and J shed 4 bases, with 8 bases lying between them. CDR3 sequence reads: CASSLGGSGANVLTF. The DNA of the CDR3 is TGCGCCAGCAGCTTGGGGGGCTCAGGGGCCAACGTCCTGACTTTC.

The rearrangement joins TRBV18 to TRBJ1-1, with a weak D call TRBD1 (6 bases). The germline V and J ends were trimmed by 2 bases and 4 bases, with 14 bases remaining between them. In germline, CDR1 is KGHSH, CDR2 LQKENI. This CDR3 has 15 residues. The chain's CDR3 is CASSPNQGMGTEAFF. The CDR3 DNA reads TGTGCCAGCTCACCAAACCAGGGGATGGGCACTGAAGCTTTCTTT.

This chain connects TRBV3-1 (or the pseudogene TRBV3-2) to TRBJ1-5, with 11 bases matching TRBD1. J was trimmed by 7 bases and V by 3 bases; bases with no gene match: 5. The CDR3 contains 15 residues. Per the germline V gene, CDR1 is LGHDT and CDR2 is YNNKEL (reference sequence). CDR3 bases: TGTGCCAGCAGCCAGGGACAGGGGGTAGGACAGCCCCAGCATTTT. The encoded protein is CASSQGQGVGQPQHF.

This clone showed up just a few times. The sample carries other DNA sequences with the same CDR3. The rearrangement joins TRBV19 to TRBJ2-3; 11 nucleotides agree with TRBD2. From germline, CDR1 is LNHDA and CDR2 SQIVND (reference sequence). Losses at the gene ends were 4 bases for V and 8 bases for J; bases not matched to a gene: 11. The length of the CDR3 is 16 residues. The DNA of the CDR3 is TGTGCCAGTAGTACGCCCGTAGCGGGGGGGCCGCGTACGCAGTATTTT. Encoded protein: CASSTPVAGGPRTQYF.